Described below is a single TCR beta chain sequence and its context. Its antigen remains unknown. The source of the sample is a study of cytomegalovirus exposure and HLA in healthy donors. Whole-study findings and limits: Equally common other TCR beta chains were less clonally expanded than HLA-associated ones, a later analysis found.

In the PCR, 60 Vbeta and 13 Jbeta primers were used. The data were produced by immunoSEQ multiplex PCR, yet TCRdb's version contains in-frame clones alone and is incomplete. The sample holds under 200,000 clones, over 75% seen once. Germline loops: CDR1 MNHNY, CDR2 SVGAGI (reference sequence). CDR3 size: 14 residues. The receptor's source is a female donor in good health and CMV-seronegative. Source material: PBMCs. The chain joins TRBV6-6 to TRBJ2-5, with 9 bases aligning to TRBD2. The J call is doubtful: the DNA matches TRBJ2-7 better. CDR3 DNA sequence: TGTGCCAGCGGAGATCTTGCGGGGGGGTACGAGCAGTACTTC. Protein sequence: CASGDLAGGYEQYF.